This T cell receptor beta chain came from a study of blood T cells in healthy people across ages. With a J-beta primer mix and a sample-barcoded 5' primer, a second PCR ran about 7 to 12 cycles. Unique molecular identifiers of 12 random nucleotides labeled each cDNA. One entry per CDR3 protein results from TCRdb running MiXCR on the 5' RACE reads. The sample includes around 2 million distinct CDR3 sequences, roughly two fifths of them seen just once. Overall study results and limits: A roughly linear fall in TCR beta diversity per million T cells was seen with increasing age.

Per individual sample, total RNA of at least 6 micrograms was extracted. Only a few counts were recorded for this clonotype. What it recognizes is unknown. Sequencing was performed on blood. This sequence was found in a human donor in good health.

The CDR3 DNA reads as TGTGCCAGCACCGACAGGGGGATAAATTACGAGCAGTACTTC. Amino acids: CASTDRGINYEQYF. The chain is built from TRBV28 and TRBJ2-7; TRBD1 matches 9 bases. This CDR3 has 14 residues. V lost 7 bases, J lost 4 bases, and 8 bases stayed unmatched. Germline lookup yields CDR1 MDHEN and CDR2 SYDVKM.